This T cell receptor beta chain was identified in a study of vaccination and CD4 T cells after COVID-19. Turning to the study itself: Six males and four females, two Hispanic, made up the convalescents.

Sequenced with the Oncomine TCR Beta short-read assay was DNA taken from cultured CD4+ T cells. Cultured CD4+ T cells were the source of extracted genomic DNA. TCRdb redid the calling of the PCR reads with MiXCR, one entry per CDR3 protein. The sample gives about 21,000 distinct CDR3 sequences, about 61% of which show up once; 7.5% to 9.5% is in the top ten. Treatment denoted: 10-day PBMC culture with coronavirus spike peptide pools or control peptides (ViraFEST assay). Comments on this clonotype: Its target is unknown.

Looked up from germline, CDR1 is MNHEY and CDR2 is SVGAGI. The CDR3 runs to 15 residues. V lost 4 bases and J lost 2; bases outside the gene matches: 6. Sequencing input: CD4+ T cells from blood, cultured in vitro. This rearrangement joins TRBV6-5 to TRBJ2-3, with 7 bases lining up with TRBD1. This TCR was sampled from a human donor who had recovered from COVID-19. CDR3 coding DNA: TGTGCCAGCAGTTCCTCGACAGGGATCACAGATACGCAGTATTTT. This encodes CASSSSTGITDTQYF.